Listed below are T cell receptor beta chains from one sample, sequenced in a study of vaccination effects on CD4 cells after COVID-19. Sequencing used immunoSEQ multiplex PCR; TCRdb keeps in-frame clones, though not all of them. This repertoire shows roughly 23,000 clones, approximately 72% found once; its top ten account for more than 8.5%. The antigens of these receptors remain unknown. This sample comprised CD4+ T cells from PBMCs cultured with HCoV-NL63 spike peptides, obtained after COVID-19 vaccination. The receptors originated from a human donor who received a COVID-19 vaccine. The CDR3 runs from the conserved cysteine through the conserved F or W. Each record gives: clone size, J gene, D gene, V gene, CDR3 DNA, CDR3 protein. A D gene is named only where the DNA matches it firmly. A row's size may be missing; if present it is once, few, many or a size class.

few,TRBJ2-7,-,TRBV5-4,TGTGCCAGCAGCTTGGATGGGGGCCCCTACGAGCAGTACTTC,CASSLDGGPYEQYF
-,TRBJ2-1,-,TRBV2,TGTGCCAGCAGTGCCCGGGCCTCTCGGAATGAGCAGTTCTTC,CASSARASRNEQFF
-,TRBJ1-2,TRBD1,TRBV5-1,TGCGCCAGCAGCTTGAAGGCAGGGGGTGGCTATGGCTACACCTTC,CASSLKAGGGYGYTF
-,TRBJ1-1,-,TRBV19,TGTGCCAGTAGTATTCGCCGGGGAGTGGAAGCTTTCTTT,CASSIRRGVEAFF
-,TRBJ2-7,-,TRBV19,TGTGCCAGTAGTTTTGGAGGGGTAGACCCCTACGAGCAGTACTTC,CASSFGGVDPYEQYF
-,TRBJ1-4,-,TRBV27,TGTGCCAGCAGTTCCCCTTTTAATGAAAAACTGTTTTTT,CASSSPFNEKLFF
-,TRBJ1-4,TRBD1,TRBV5-1,TGCGCCAGCAGCCTCGGACAGGGGGCAACTAATGAAAAACTGTTTTTT,CASSLGQGATNEKLFF
-,TRBJ2-1,-,TRBV11-3,TGTGCCAGCAGCTCTATCGAATCGGTTTACAATGAGCAGTTCTTC,CASSSIESVYNEQFF
once,TRBJ2-1,TRBD2,TRBV27,TGTGCCAGCAGTCCCACGTCATCTCGGCGGACTAGCGGGAGAAGGTCCTACAATGAGCAGTTCTTC,CASSPTSSRRTSGRRSYNEQFF
-,TRBJ2-2,-,TRBV7-8,TGTGCCAGCAGCCTCAGGACAGCCTCGAACACCGGGGAGCTGTTTTTT,CASSLRTASNTGELFF
once,TRBJ1-1,-,TRBV7-9,TGTGCCAGCAGCTTCCCAGCCGGGACATTGAACACTGAAGCTTTCTTT,CASSFPAGTLNTEAFF
-,TRBJ2-3,TRBD2,TRBV13,TGTGCCAGCAGCGCAACCGGGACTAGCTGGACAGATACGCAGTATTTT,CASSATGTSWTDTQYF
-,TRBJ1-2,TRBD1,TRBV7-6,TGTGCCAGCAGCCCGGACAGGGCTTCCTATGGCTACACCTTC,CASSPDRASYGYTF
-,TRBJ2-5,TRBD2,TRBV11-3,TGTGCCAGCAGCGAAGGACTAGCGGGGGGGATCGGAGAGACCCAGTACTTC,CASSEGLAGGIGETQYF
once,TRBJ1-1,-,TRBV3-1/TRBV3-2,TGTGCCAGCAGCCAAGCGAACACTGAAGCTTTCTTT,CASSQANTEAFF
-,TRBJ1-5,-,TRBV12-3/TRBV12-4,TGTGCCAGCAGGGGGGGCAATCAGCCCCAGCATTTT,CASRGGNQPQHF
-,TRBJ2-1,TRBD2,TRBV11-3,TGTGCCAGCAGCTCCGGACTAGCGGCATACAATGAGCAGTTCTTC,CASSSGLAAYNEQFF
-,TRBJ1-5,-,TRBV11-2,TGTGCCAGCAGCTTAAACATCAACGGAAATCAGCCCCAGCATTTT,CASSLNINGNQPQHF
-,TRBJ1-5,-,TRBV3-1/TRBV3-2,TGTGCCAGCAGTCAACAGGGTCGAAATCAGCCCCAGCATTTT,CASSQQGRNQPQHF
-,TRBJ1-2,-,TRBV5-4,TGTGCCAGCAGCTTGGCCCCGGGGTATGGCTACACCTTC,CASSLAPGYGYTF
-,TRBJ1-4,-,TRBV19,TGTGCCAGTAGTGATCGGGGTGGGGATGAAAAACTGTTTTTT,CASSDRGGDEKLFF
-,TRBJ2-5,-,TRBV11-2,TGTGCCAGCAGCTTAGATCGGTACCAAGAGACCCAGTACTTC,CASSLDRYQETQYF
-,TRBJ2-3,TRBD2,TRBV29-1,TGCAGCGTTGGGGCTAGCGGGAGGTTTATAGATACGCAGTATTTT,CSVGASGRFIDTQYF
once,TRBJ1-1,-,TRBV7-8,TGTGCCAGCAGCTTAGTTGTTGGCAGGGCGGGCACTGAAGCTTTCTTT,CASSLVVGRAGTEAFF
-,TRBJ2-1,-,TRBV18,TGTGCCAGCTCACCAAATTACGAGGGTTCCCATGAGCAGTTCTTC,CASSPNYEGSHEQFF
-,TRBJ2-4,TRBD2,TRBV7-2,TGTGCCAGCAGCTTAGGTTTTGTAGCGGGCGCGGACATTCAGTACTTC,CASSLGFVAGADIQYF
-,TRBJ1-1,-,TRBV5-1,TGCGCCAGCAGCTTGGATTTCTCGGGGTTAGCTTTCTTT,CASSLDFSGLAFF
-,TRBJ2-7,-,TRBV29-1,TGCAGCGTTGGACAGTCCTCCTACGAGCAGTACTTC,CSVGQSSYEQYF
-,TRBJ1-2,-,TRBV6-5,TGTGCCAGCAGTTACGGGGGGCAGATCTATGGCTACACCTTC,CASSYGGQIYGYTF
once,TRBJ2-2,-,TRBV3-1/TRBV3-2,TGTGCCAGCAGCCGGGACACAAACACCGGGGAGCTGTTTTTT,CASSRDTNTGELFF
-,TRBJ2-7,-,TRBV19,TGTGCCAGTAGTATAGTGGGACTTGGAAACTACGAGCAGTACTTC,CASSIVGLGNYEQYF
-,TRBJ2-5,TRBD2,TRBV5-1,TGCGCCAGCAGTTTAGCGGGGTTGGAGACCCAGTACTTC,CASSLAGLETQYF
few,TRBJ2-1,-,TRBV2,TGTGCCAGCCAGGACTCATACAATGAGCAGTTCTTC,CASQDSYNEQFF
-,TRBJ2-3,-,TRBV9,TGTGCCAGCAGCGTAGGGGGAAGCGATAGCACAGATACGCAGTATTTT,CASSVGGSDSTDTQYF
once,TRBJ2-5,-,TRBV12-5,TGTGCTAGTGGTTTGGGACAGGGAGGGGGTCAAGAGACCCAGTACTTC,CASGLGQGGGQETQYF
-,TRBJ2-1,-,TRBV19,TGTGCCAGCACCTCGGGGCTCAACTACAATGAGCAGTTCTTC,CASTSGLNYNEQFF
-,TRBJ2-7,-,TRBV30,TGTGCCTGGAGTGTACGAACCCTCCTGCGCGAGCAGTACTTC,CAWSVRTLLREQYF